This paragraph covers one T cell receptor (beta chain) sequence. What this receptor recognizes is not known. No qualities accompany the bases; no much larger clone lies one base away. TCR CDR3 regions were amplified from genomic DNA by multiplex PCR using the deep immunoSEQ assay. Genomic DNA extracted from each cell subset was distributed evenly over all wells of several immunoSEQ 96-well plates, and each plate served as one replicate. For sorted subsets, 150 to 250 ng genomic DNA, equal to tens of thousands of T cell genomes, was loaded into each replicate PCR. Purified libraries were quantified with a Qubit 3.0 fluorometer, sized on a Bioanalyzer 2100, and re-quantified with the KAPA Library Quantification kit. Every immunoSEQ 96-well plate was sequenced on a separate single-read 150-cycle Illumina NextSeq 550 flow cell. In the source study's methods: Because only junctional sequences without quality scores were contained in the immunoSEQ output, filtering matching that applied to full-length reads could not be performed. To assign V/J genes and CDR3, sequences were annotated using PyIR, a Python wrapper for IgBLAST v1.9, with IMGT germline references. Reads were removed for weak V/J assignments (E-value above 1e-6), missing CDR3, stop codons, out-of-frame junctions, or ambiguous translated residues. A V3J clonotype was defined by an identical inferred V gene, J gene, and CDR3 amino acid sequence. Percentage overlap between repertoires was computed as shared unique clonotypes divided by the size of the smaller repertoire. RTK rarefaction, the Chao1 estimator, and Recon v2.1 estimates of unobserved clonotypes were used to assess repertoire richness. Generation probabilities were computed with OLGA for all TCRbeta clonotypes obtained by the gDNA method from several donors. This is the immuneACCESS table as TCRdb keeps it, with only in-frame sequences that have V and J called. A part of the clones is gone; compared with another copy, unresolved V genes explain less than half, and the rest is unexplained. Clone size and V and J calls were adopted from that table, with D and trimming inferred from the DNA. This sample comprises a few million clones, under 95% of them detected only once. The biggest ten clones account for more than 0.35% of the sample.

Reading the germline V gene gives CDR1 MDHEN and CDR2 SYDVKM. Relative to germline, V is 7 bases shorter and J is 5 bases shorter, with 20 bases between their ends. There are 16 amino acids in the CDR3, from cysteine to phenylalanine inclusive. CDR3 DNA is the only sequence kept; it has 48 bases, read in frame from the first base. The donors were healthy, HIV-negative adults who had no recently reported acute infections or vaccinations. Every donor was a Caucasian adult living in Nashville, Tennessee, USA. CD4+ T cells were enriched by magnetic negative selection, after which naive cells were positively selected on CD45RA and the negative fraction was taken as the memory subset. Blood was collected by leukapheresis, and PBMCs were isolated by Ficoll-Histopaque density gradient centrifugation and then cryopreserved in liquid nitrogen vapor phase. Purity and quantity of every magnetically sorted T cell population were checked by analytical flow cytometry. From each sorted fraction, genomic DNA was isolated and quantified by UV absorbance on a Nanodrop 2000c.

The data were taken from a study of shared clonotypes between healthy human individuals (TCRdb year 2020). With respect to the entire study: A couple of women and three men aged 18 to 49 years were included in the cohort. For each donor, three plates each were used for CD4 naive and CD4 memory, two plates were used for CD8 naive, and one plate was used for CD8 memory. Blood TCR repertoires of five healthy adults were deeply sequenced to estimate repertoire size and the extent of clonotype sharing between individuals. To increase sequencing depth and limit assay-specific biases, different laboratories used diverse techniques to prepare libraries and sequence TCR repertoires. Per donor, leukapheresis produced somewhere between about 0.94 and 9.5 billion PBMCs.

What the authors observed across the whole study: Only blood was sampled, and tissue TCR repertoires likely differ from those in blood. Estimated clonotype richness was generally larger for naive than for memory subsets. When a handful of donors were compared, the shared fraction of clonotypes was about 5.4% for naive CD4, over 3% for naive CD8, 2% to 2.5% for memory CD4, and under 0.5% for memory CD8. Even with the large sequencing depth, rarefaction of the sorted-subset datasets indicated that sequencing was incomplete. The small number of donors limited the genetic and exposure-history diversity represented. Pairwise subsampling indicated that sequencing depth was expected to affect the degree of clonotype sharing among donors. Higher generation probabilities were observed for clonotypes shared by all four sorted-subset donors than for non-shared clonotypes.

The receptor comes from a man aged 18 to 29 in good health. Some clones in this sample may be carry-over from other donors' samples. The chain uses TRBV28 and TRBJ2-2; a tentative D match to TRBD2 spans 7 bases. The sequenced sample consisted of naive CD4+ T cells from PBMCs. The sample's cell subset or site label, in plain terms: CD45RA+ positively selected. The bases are TGTGCCAGCAACACGGGGGCGGGAGTAGGGACCGGGGAGCTGTTTTTT. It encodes CASNTGAGVGTGELFF.